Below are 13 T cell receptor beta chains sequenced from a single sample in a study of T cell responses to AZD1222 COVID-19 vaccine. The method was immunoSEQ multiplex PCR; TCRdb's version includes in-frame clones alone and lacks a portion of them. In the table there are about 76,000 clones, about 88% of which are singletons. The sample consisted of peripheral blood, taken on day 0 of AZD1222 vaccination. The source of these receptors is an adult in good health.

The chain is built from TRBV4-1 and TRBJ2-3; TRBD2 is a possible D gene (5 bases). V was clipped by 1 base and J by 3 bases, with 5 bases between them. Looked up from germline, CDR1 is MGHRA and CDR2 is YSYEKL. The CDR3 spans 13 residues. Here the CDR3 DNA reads TGCGCCAGCAGCCAAGCGGGAACAGATACGCAGTATTTT. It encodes CASSQAGTDTQYF.

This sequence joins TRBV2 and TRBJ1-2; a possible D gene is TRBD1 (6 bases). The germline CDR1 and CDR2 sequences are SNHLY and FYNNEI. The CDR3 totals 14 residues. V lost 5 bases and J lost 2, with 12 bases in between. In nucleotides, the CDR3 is TGTGCCAGCAGTCCTTATACAGGGAACTATGGCTACACCTTC. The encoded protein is CASSPYTGNYGYTF.

The CDR3 nucleotides read TGTGCCAGCAGCCCCGGGACTTTCTATGGCTACACCTTC. Translating gives CASSPGTFYGYTF. V usage is TRBV7-9 and J usage is TRBJ1-2; D perhaps matches TRBD1 (5 bases). CDR1 SEHNR and CDR2 FQNEAQ come from the germline V gene (reference sequence). This CDR3 comprises 13 residues. Between the trimmed V and J ends, which lost 5 bases and 4 bases, there was a span of 11 bases. The full variable domain, its missing parts supplied by reference TRBV7-9 and TRBJ1-2, is DTGVSQNPRHKITKRGQNVTFRCDPISEHNRLYWYRQTLGQGPEFLTYFQNEAQLEKSRLLSDRFSAERPKGSFSTLEIQRTEQGDSAMYLCASSPGTFYGYTFGSGTRLTVV.

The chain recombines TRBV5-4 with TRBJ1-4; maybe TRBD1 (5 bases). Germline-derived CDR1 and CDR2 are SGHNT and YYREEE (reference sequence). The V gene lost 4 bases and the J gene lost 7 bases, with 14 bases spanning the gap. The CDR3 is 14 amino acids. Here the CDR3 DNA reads TGTGCCAGCAGCCGAGCGGGGCGGAGTGAAAAACTGTTTTTT. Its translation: CASSRAGRSEKLFF.

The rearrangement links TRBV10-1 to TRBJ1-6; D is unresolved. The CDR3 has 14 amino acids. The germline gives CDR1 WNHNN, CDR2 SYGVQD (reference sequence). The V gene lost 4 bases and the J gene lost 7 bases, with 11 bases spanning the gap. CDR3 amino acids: CASSGRAANSPLHF. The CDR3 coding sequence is TGCGCCAGCAGTGGAAGGGCAGCCAATTCACCCCTCCACTTT.

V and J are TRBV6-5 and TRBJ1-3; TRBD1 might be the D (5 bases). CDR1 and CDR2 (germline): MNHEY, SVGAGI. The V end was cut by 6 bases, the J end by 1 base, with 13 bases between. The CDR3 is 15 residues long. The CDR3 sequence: CASRKGTVSGNTIYF. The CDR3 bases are TGTGCCAGCAGAAAGGGGACCGTTTCTGGAAACACCATATATTTT.

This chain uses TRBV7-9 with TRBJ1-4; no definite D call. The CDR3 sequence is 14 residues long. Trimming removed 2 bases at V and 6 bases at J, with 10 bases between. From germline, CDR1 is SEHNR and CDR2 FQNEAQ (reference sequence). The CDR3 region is CASSLPEVYEKLFF. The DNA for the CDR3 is TGTGCCAGCAGCTTACCGGAGGTCTATGAAAAACTGTTTTTT.

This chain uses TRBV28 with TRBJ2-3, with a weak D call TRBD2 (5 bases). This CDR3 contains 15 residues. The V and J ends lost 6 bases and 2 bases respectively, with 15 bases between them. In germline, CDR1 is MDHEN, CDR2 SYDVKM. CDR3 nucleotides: TGTGCCAGCAGCCCTTCAGGACTTTCCACAGATACGCAGTATTTT. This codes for CASSPSGLSTDTQYF.

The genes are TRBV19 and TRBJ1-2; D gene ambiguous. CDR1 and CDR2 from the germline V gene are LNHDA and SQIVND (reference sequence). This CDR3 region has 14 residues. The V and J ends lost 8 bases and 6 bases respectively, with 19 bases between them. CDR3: CASGDNDSSHGYTF. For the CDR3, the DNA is TGTGCCAGTGGAGACAACGACTCCTCGCATGGCTACACCTTC.

This chain's CDR3 is CASRDTGGAQFF. The CDR3 DNA reads TGTGCCAGCAGGGATACGGGCGGGGCGCAGTTCTTC. The chain is built from TRBV2 and TRBJ2-1, with D maybe TRBD2 (6 bases). Germline values: CDR1 SNHLY, CDR2 FYNNEI. Trimming removed 6 bases from V and 12 bases from J, with 15 bases in between. This CDR3 is built from 12 residues.

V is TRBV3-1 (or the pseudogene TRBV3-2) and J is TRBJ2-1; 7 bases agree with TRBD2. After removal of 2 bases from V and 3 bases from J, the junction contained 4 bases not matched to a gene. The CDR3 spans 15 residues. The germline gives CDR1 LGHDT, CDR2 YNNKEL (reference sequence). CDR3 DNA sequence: TGTGCCAGCAGCCAATTCGGCGGGGGCTACAATGAGCAGTTCTTC. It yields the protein CASSQFGGGYNEQFF.

This CDR3 reads CASSTGGETQYF. The DNA of the CDR3 is TGTGCCAGTAGTACAGGGGGAGAGACCCAGTACTTC. The genes are TRBV19 and TRBJ2-5, with 7 bases that match TRBD1. The V gene's germline CDR1 is LNHDA and CDR2 SQIVND (reference sequence). V was clipped by 4 bases and J by 4 bases; unmatched bases: 0. CDR3 size: 12 residues.

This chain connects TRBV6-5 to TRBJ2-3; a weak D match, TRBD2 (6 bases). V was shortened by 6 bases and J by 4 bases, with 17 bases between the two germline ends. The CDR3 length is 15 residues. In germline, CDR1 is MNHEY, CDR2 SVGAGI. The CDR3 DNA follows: TGTGCCAGCAGGATAGCGGCCTTCGTTGCAGATACGCAGTATTTT. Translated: CASRIAAFVADTQYF.